This TCR beta chain was sequenced for a study of OX40 agonist ivuxolimab in advanced cancers. V was clipped by 5 bases and J by 7 bases; unmatched bases: 8. The CDR3 runs to 14 residues. Per germline, CDR1 SGHVS and CDR2 FQNEAQ. Sequenced by immunoSEQ multiplex PCR; TCRdb stores in-frame clones only, minus some. This table has tens of thousands of clones, 75% to 95% appearing once. This TCR came from an adult with an advanced solid tumor such as melanoma, head and neck, liver or kidney cancer. The chain uses TRBV7-8 and TRBJ2-1, with TRBD2 matching 7 bases. Here the sequenced sample was CD4+ or CD8+ T cells sorted from blood, taken in a trial of the OX40 agonist ivuxolimab. CDR3 sequence (DNA): TGTGCCAGCAGCAGGACCGGGACTACAAATGAGCAGTTCTTC. Amino acids: CASSRTGTTNEQFF.